This T cell receptor beta chain was profiled in a study of blood T cell repertoires in COVID-19. Study-wide background: The cDNA or gDNA used as material had been derived from T cells, B-cell-depleted T cells, or PBMCs.

In the original processing: The assay estimated nucleated cells by amplifying reference gene primers. The method was immunoSEQ multiplex PCR; TCRdb's version includes in-frame clones alone and lacks a portion of them. From that table come the V and J calls and clone size; the DNA was used to work out D and trimming. This table has fewer than 150,000 clones, about four fifths appearing once. Germline V CDR1 and CDR2: SGHDT, YYEEEE. The length of the CDR3 is 12 residues. Trimming took 0 bases from V and 8 from J, leaving 8 bases between them. The V call is TRBV5-6, the J call TRBJ1-2; tentatively, D is TRBD1 (5 bases). The clonotype originates from a human donor in a cohort sampled during active COVID-19. Specimen: peripheral blood. CDR3 sequence: CASSLAGYGYTF. DNA for the CDR3: TGTGCCAGCAGCTTGGCAGGGTACGGCTACACCTTC.